This is a list of T cell receptor beta chains from one sample in a study of spatial heterogeneity in lung cancer. TCRdb reprocessed the 5' RACE reads with MiXCR, giving one entry per CDR3 protein. Counted here are 9,500 to 13,000 distinct CDR3 sequences, 12% occurring once; the ten biggest clones make up about 10%. This material consisted of lung tumor tissue, taken at surgery. The receptors were gathered from a male donor with early-stage non-small cell lung cancer. The CDR3 runs from the conserved cysteine through the conserved F or W. The D gene is left open where the match is weak. Some rows have no size entry. The others give once, few or many, or a class for an expanded clone.

v_gene: TRBV7-2
j_gene: TRBJ1-1
abundance: many
d_gene: TRBD1
CDR3nt: TGTGCCAGCAGATACCTACAGGGGTACACTGAAGCTTTCTTT
CDR3aa: CASRYLQGYTEAFF

v_gene: TRBV20-1
j_gene: TRBJ1-5
abundance: few
d_gene: -
CDR3nt: TGCAGTGCTTGGACTCGAAATCAGCCCCAGCATTTT
CDR3aa: CSAWTRNQPQHF

v_gene: TRBV24-1
j_gene: TRBJ2-7
abundance: many
d_gene: TRBD1
CDR3nt: TGTGCCACCAGTGATTTTACAGGGGGCCTATCCTACGAGCAGTACTTC
CDR3aa: CATSDFTGGLSYEQYF

v_gene: TRBV3-1
j_gene: TRBJ2-3
abundance: many
d_gene: -
CDR3nt: TGTGCCAGCAGCCATGTGGCTGTTCCGACTAGTGAAACAGATACGCAGTATTTT
CDR3aa: CASSHVAVPTSETDTQYF

v_gene: TRBV10-3
j_gene: TRBJ2-7
abundance: many
d_gene: -
CDR3nt: TGTGCCATCAGTGAGCGGGAGTCCTCCTACGAGCAGTACTTC
CDR3aa: CAISERESSYEQYF

v_gene: TRBV10-3
j_gene: TRBJ2-5
abundance: many
d_gene: TRBD2
CDR3nt: TGTGCCATCAGTTCTGGGACTAGCGGCCAAGAGACCCAGTACTTC
CDR3aa: CAISSGTSGQETQYF

v_gene: TRBV29-1
j_gene: TRBJ1-2
abundance: many
d_gene: TRBD1
CDR3nt: TGCAGCGTTGAGGACAGGGAGAGCTACACCTTC
CDR3aa: CSVEDRESYTF

v_gene: TRBV7-9
j_gene: TRBJ2-1
abundance: many
d_gene: -
CDR3nt: TGTGCCAGCAGCGCATCCGGGCCCCAAAGTGAGCAGTTCTTC
CDR3aa: CASSASGPQSEQFF

v_gene: TRBV30
j_gene: TRBJ1-1
abundance: many
d_gene: -
CDR3nt: -
CDR3aa: CAWAHGTFF

v_gene: TRBV27
j_gene: TRBJ1-5
abundance: many
d_gene: TRBD1
CDR3nt: TGTGCCAGCAGTCGTGGGACAGGGGATCAGCCCCAGCATTTT
CDR3aa: CASSRGTGDQPQHF

v_gene: TRBV29-1
j_gene: TRBJ2-3
abundance: medium-sized
d_gene: TRBD2
CDR3nt: TGCAGCGTTGAGGGACTAGCGGGAGAACTAGATACGCAGTATTTT
CDR3aa: CSVEGLAGELDTQYF

v_gene: TRBV29-1
j_gene: TRBJ2-1
abundance: many
d_gene: -
CDR3nt: TGCAGCGTTACGGGTCTTCCCTTCTACAATGAGCAGTTCTTC
CDR3aa: CSVTGLPFYNEQFF

v_gene: TRBV12-3/TRBV12-4
j_gene: TRBJ2-1
abundance: medium-sized
d_gene: TRBD2
CDR3nt: TGTGCCAGCAGTCCCGGTAGCGGGGGTATCAATGAGCAGTTCTTC
CDR3aa: CASSPGSGGINEQFF

v_gene: TRBV6-2/TRBV6-3
j_gene: TRBJ1-4
abundance: few
d_gene: -
CDR3nt: TGTGCCAGCAGTGACTTCAGAGGTCACAATGAAAAACTGTTTTTT
CDR3aa: CASSDFRGHNEKLFF

v_gene: TRBV24-1
j_gene: TRBJ2-5
abundance: many
d_gene: -
CDR3nt: TGTGCCACCAGCAAGACAGGAACCGACCTAGGGGAGACCCAGTACTTC
CDR3aa: CATSKTGTDLGETQYF

v_gene: TRBV6-2/TRBV6-3
j_gene: TRBJ2-3
abundance: many
d_gene: TRBD2
CDR3nt: TGTGCCAGCAGTTACTCGACTAGCGGGAGAGCTAGGGCAGATACGCAGTATTTT
CDR3aa: CASSYSTSGRARADTQYF

v_gene: TRBV7-9
j_gene: TRBJ2-3
abundance: many
d_gene: TRBD2
CDR3nt: TGTGCCAGCAGCCCAGAACTAGCGGACGTCACAGATACGCAGTATTTT
CDR3aa: CASSPELADVTDTQYF

v_gene: TRBV20-1
j_gene: TRBJ2-1
abundance: -
d_gene: TRBD1
CDR3nt: TGCAGTGCAAATACAGGGGGTTATTCGAATGAGCAGTTCTTC
CDR3aa: CSANTGGYSNEQFF

v_gene: TRBV29-1
j_gene: TRBJ1-5
abundance: many
d_gene: TRBD1
CDR3nt: TGCAGCGGAATGACAGGGGGGAGCAATCAGCCCCAGCATTTT
CDR3aa: CSGMTGGSNQPQHF

v_gene: TRBV4-3
j_gene: TRBJ2-7
abundance: many
d_gene: TRBD1
CDR3nt: TGCGCCAGCAGCCAAGAGACCGGGACAGGGGGATACGAGCAGTACTTC
CDR3aa: CASSQETGTGGYEQYF

v_gene: TRBV20-1
j_gene: TRBJ1-6
abundance: -
d_gene: -
CDR3nt: TGCAGTGCTAGAGTGCAAGGACGGATCCCTTCACCCCTCCACTTT
CDR3aa: CSARVQGRIPSPLHF

v_gene: TRBV10-1
j_gene: TRBJ1-1
abundance: medium-sized
d_gene: -
CDR3nt: TGCGCCAGCAGTGATGCAGCGAACACTGAAGCTTTCTTT
CDR3aa: CASSDAANTEAFF

v_gene: TRBV5-1
j_gene: TRBJ1-3
abundance: -
d_gene: TRBD1
CDR3nt: TGCGCCAGCAGCTCCGGGACAGCGGGAGGCAACACCATATATTTT
CDR3aa: CASSSGTAGGNTIYF

v_gene: TRBV11-1
j_gene: TRBJ2-5
abundance: many
d_gene: -
CDR3nt: TGTGCCAGCAGCCCCCGCCGTCTCCAAGAGACCCAGTACTTC
CDR3aa: CASSPRRLQETQYF

v_gene: TRBV7-9
j_gene: TRBJ2-7
abundance: -
d_gene: -
CDR3nt: TGTGCCAGCAGCTTAGGGGCTTCTCCTTTCGAGCAGTACTTC
CDR3aa: CASSLGASPFEQYF

v_gene: TRBV12-3/TRBV12-4
j_gene: TRBJ1-2
abundance: medium-sized
d_gene: -
CDR3nt: TGTGCCAGCAGTTTGATCACCTCGGGAGGCTACACCTTC
CDR3aa: CASSLITSGGYTF

v_gene: TRBV3-1
j_gene: TRBJ1-1
abundance: -
d_gene: TRBD1
CDR3nt: TGTGCCAGCAGCCCTCGCGACAGGGGCTTTGCAGCTTTCTTT
CDR3aa: CASSPRDRGFAAFF

v_gene: TRBV3-1
j_gene: TRBJ1-1
abundance: -
d_gene: -
CDR3nt: TGTGCCAGCAGCCGCTGGTCGAGCAGGGGCCTGAACACTGAAGCTTTCTTT
CDR3aa: CASSRWSSRGLNTEAFF

v_gene: TRBV15
j_gene: TRBJ1-6
abundance: many
d_gene: -
CDR3nt: TGTGCCACCAGCAGAGATCCTTATTCACCCCTCCACTTT
CDR3aa: CATSRDPYSPLHF

v_gene: TRBV30
j_gene: TRBJ2-7
abundance: many
d_gene: -
CDR3nt: TGTGCCTGGAGTGGTAACGACTACGAGCAGTACTTC
CDR3aa: CAWSGNDYEQYF

v_gene: TRBV5-4
j_gene: TRBJ2-2
abundance: many
d_gene: -
CDR3nt: TGTGCCAGCAGCTTGTTGGTTTCGCCGCTAGCTTTGAACACCGGGGAGCTGTTTTTT
CDR3aa: CASSLLVSPLALNTGELFF

v_gene: TRBV5-1
j_gene: TRBJ1-6
abundance: medium-sized
d_gene: -
CDR3nt: TGCGCCAGCAGCTTGCCGGGTGCGACAGTTGACGGATCACCCCTCCACTTT
CDR3aa: CASSLPGATVDGSPLHF

v_gene: TRBV12-3/TRBV12-4
j_gene: TRBJ1-5
abundance: many
d_gene: TRBD1
CDR3nt: TGTGCCAGCAGTTGGGGACAGGGAGGAAGTCAGCCCCAGCATTTT
CDR3aa: CASSWGQGGSQPQHF

v_gene: TRBV5-1
j_gene: TRBJ1-4
abundance: -
d_gene: -
CDR3nt: TGCGCCAGCAGCTTGGACAGCTCCCAAAGTGAAAAACTGTTTTTT
CDR3aa: CASSLDSSQSEKLFF

v_gene: TRBV6-2/TRBV6-3
j_gene: TRBJ1-1
abundance: -
d_gene: TRBD1
CDR3nt: TGTGCCAGCAGTTATGCCCGGGACAGGGGGCGCCGGACTGAAGCTTTCTTT
CDR3aa: CASSYARDRGRRTEAFF

v_gene: TRBV29-1
j_gene: TRBJ2-1
abundance: many
d_gene: TRBD2
CDR3nt: TGCAGCGCAGGCCTGGGACAGGCCCATAGCGGGAGGGCCAATGAGCAGTTCTTC
CDR3aa: CSAGLGQAHSGRANEQFF

v_gene: TRBV12-3/TRBV12-4
j_gene: TRBJ1-2
abundance: many
d_gene: TRBD1
CDR3nt: TGTGCCAGCAGTATAGAAGGGGGCATAAATGGCTACACCTTC
CDR3aa: CASSIEGGINGYTF

v_gene: TRBV5-1
j_gene: TRBJ2-3
abundance: -
d_gene: TRBD2
CDR3nt: TGCGCCAGCAGCTTCGGCGGGGGGGCCTTGGATACGCAGTATTTT
CDR3aa: CASSFGGGALDTQYF

v_gene: TRBV29-1
j_gene: TRBJ2-5
abundance: medium-sized
d_gene: -
CDR3nt: TGCAGCGTTGGGGACTCACAAGAGACCCAGTACTTC
CDR3aa: CSVGDSQETQYF

v_gene: TRBV5-1
j_gene: TRBJ2-5
abundance: medium-sized
d_gene: -
CDR3nt: TGCGCCAGCAGCCCGACCGGAGGGGGTCAGGAGACCCAGTACTTC
CDR3aa: CASSPTGGGQETQYF

v_gene: TRBV15
j_gene: TRBJ2-5
abundance: many
d_gene: TRBD2
CDR3nt: TGTGCCACCAGCAGAGACGCGGGGGGCGGACAGACCCAGTACTTC
CDR3aa: CATSRDAGGGQTQYF

v_gene: TRBV9
j_gene: TRBJ2-2
abundance: many
d_gene: TRBD2
CDR3nt: TGTGCCAGCAGCGTAGCTAGCGGGAGCACCGGGGAGCTGTTTTTT
CDR3aa: CASSVASGSTGELFF

v_gene: TRBV6-5
j_gene: TRBJ1-1
abundance: medium-sized
d_gene: -
CDR3nt: TGTGCCAGCAGCCCTGTACAGGATTGGGACACTGAAGCTTTCTTT
CDR3aa: CASSPVQDWDTEAFF

v_gene: TRBV2
j_gene: TRBJ2-3
abundance: many
d_gene: -
CDR3nt: TGTGCCAGCAGTGAAGTGGGGGCCCGCACAGATACGCAGTATTTT
CDR3aa: CASSEVGARTDTQYF

v_gene: TRBV5-5
j_gene: TRBJ2-2
abundance: few
d_gene: -
CDR3nt: TGTGCCAGCAGCTTGTACGGCGCAGGGCTTACCGGGGAGCTGTTTTTT
CDR3aa: CASSLYGAGLTGELFF

v_gene: TRBV11-2
j_gene: TRBJ2-5
abundance: many
d_gene: -
CDR3nt: TGTGCCAGCAGCTTCGCCGGGACACGGGAGACCCAGTACTTC
CDR3aa: CASSFAGTRETQYF

v_gene: TRBV4-2
j_gene: TRBJ2-2
abundance: many
d_gene: TRBD1
CDR3nt: TGTGCCAGCAGCCAAGACCGGACAGGGTTGGCCGGGGAGCTGTTTTTT
CDR3aa: CASSQDRTGLAGELFF

v_gene: TRBV20-1
j_gene: TRBJ1-3
abundance: many
d_gene: -
CDR3nt: TGCAGTGCTCAGACAGGCTCTGGAAACACCATATATTTT
CDR3aa: CSAQTGSGNTIYF

v_gene: TRBV20-1
j_gene: TRBJ2-4
abundance: -
d_gene: -
CDR3nt: TGCAGTGCTATCGGACTACCCAACATTCAGTACTTC
CDR3aa: CSAIGLPNIQYF

v_gene: TRBV28
j_gene: TRBJ1-2
abundance: -
d_gene: -
CDR3nt: TGTGCCAGCAGTTCAGGCTTGACGACGTGGTACACCTTC
CDR3aa: CASSSGLTTWYTF